This T cell receptor (beta chain) was retrieved from a study of cytomegalovirus exposure and HLA in healthy donors. It was with 60 Vbeta and 13 Jbeta primers that the PCR ran. This table comes from immunoSEQ multiplex PCR, and its TCRdb copy is limited to in-frame clones, with some not included. The repertoire holds about 250,000 clones, with about 90% as singletons. As concerns this clone: Its target is unknown.

CDR1 is MNHNY and CDR2 is SVGAGI in the germline V gene (reference sequence). The CDR3 is 16 residues long. V gave up 5 bases and J gave up 0 bases; unmatched junction bases: 2. General study results and limits: Later work associated roughly 17,000 TCR beta sequences with HLA alleles at 0.05 false discovery rate. An observed cluster of highly shared sequence variants was recorded as a likely sequencing artifact.

The sequence was obtained from a girl under 10 years old in good health and CMV-seronegative. V and J are TRBV6-6 and TRBJ2-1; TRBD2 agrees at 12 bases. Input material: PBMCs. The CDR3 is CASSPLAGGSYNEQFF. CDR3 sequence (DNA): TGTGCCAGCAGTCCACTAGCGGGAGGCTCCTACAATGAGCAGTTCTTC.